A single sample gave rise to the 2 T cell receptor beta chains below, sequenced in a study of blood T cell repertoires in COVID-19. Sequencing was performed with immunoSEQ multiplex PCR; in TCRdb, only in-frame clones are kept and a portion is missing. The table includes 200,000 or so clones, more than 70% detected once. The sample was peripheral blood. The receptor set was obtained from a woman aged 55-70 years with acute or convalescent COVID-19.

CDR3 DNA sequence: TGTGCCAGCAATTTGGTGCGGGGTCAAAACTACGAGCAGTACTTC. It translates to CASNLVRGQNYEQYF. The chain carries TRBV7-2 and TRBJ2-7; D possibly corresponds to TRBD2 (6 bases). The CDR3 has 15 amino acids. Per germline, CDR1 SGHTA and CDR2 FQGNSA. V lost 7 bases and J 3 bases, leaving 19 bases between the germline ends.

The chain carries TRBV19 and TRBJ1-1, with 7 bases aligning to TRBD1. V lost 0 bases to trimming and J lost 10 bases; unmatched junction nucleotides: 5. The CDR3 has 13 amino acids. Germline V CDR1 and CDR2: LNHDA, SQIVND (reference sequence). The CDR3 region is CASSIDRTGRAFF. In nucleotides, the CDR3 is TGTGCCAGTAGTATAGACCGGACAGGTAGAGCTTTCTTT.